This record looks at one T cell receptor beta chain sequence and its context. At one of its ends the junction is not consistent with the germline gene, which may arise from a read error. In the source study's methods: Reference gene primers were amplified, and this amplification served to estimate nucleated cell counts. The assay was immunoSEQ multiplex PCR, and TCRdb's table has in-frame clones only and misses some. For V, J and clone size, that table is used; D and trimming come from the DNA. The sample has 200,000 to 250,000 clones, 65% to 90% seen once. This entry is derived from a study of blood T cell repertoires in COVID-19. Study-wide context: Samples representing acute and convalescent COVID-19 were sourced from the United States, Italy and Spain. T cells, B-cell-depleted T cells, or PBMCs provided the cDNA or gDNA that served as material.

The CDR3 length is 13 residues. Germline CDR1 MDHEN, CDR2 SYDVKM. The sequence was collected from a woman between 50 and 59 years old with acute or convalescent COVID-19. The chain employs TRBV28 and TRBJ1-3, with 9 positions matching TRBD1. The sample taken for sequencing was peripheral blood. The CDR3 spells CASSLSQGAVLHF. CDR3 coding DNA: TGTGCCAGCAGTTTATCACAGGGGGCAGTTTTACATTTT.